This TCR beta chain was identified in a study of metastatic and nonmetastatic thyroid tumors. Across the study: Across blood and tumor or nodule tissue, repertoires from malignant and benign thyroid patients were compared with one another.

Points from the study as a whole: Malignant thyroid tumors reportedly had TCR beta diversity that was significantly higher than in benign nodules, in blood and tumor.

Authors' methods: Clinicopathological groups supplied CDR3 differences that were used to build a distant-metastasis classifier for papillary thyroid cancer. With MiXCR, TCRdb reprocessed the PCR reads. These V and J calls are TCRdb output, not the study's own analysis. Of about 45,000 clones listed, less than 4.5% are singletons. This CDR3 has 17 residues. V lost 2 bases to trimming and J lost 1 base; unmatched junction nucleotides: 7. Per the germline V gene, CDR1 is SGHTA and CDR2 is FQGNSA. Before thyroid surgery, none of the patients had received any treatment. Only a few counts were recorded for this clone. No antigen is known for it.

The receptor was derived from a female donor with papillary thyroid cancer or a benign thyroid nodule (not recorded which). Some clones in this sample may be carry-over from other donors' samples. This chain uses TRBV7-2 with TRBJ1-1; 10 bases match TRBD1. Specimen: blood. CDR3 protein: CASSLTGTGVGNTEAFF. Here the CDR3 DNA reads TGTGCCAGCAGCTTAACCGGGACAGGGGTGGGGAACACTGAAGCTTTCTTT.